The text below deals with one T cell receptor beta chain. The antigen is undetermined. The CDR3 sequence is 16 residues long. Germline V lookup: CDR1 SEHNR, CDR2 FQNEAQ (reference sequence). Trimming removed 7 bases at V and 5 bases at J, with 23 bases between. This sample is part of a study of CD4 T cells in relation to SARS-CoV-2 and coronaviruses. Overall study: ViraFEST: approximately 10-day antigen culture of PBMCs, then TCR beta CDR3 sequencing. The restricting HLA molecule for shared crossreactive spike epitopes was mapped.

Repertoires were generated with immunoSEQ multiplex PCR, while TCRdb's copy carries only in-frame clones and drops some. This table holds around 22,000 clones, around 80% found once. The unexposed donors gave CD4+ T cells in about 2011-2018, prior to COVID-19. The cells were cultured for 10 days before CD4+ T cells were isolated. Each well had roughly 2.2 million PBMCs in about 5% human AB serum with IL-2. The specimen was CD4+ T cells from PBMCs, cultured in vitro. V is TRBV7-9 and J is TRBJ1-2; D might be TRBD1 (5 bases). The receptor's source is a human donor in good health. CDR3 protein: CASTGSGRKTQYGYTF. The CDR3 DNA follows: TGTGCCAGCACCGGATCGGGGCGGAAAACTCAGTATGGCTACACCTTC.